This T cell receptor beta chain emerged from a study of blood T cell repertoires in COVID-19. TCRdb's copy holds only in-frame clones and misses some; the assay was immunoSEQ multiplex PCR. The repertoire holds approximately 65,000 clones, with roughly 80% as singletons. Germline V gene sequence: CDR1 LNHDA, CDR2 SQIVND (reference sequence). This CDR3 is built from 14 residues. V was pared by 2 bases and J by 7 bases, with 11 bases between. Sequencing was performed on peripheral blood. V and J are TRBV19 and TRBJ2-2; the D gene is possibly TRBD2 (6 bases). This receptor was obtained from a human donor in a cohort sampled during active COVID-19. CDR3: CASSIRNSGGELFF. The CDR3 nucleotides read TGTGCCAGTAGTATAAGAAATAGCGGCGGGGAGCTGTTTTTT.